What follows are 9 T cell receptor beta chains derived from one specimen sequenced in a study of CD8 T cells in ankylosing spondylitis. Findings and limits, study-wide: Roughly 8 highly homologous variants formed a TCR beta motif that appeared characteristic of ankylosing spondylitis blood.

No antigen has been assigned to these receptors. One entry per CDR3 protein, called by TCRdb with MiXCR from the 5' RACE reads. In the table there are fewer than 400,000 distinct CDR3 sequences, approximately 8.2% of which are singletons. Sequencing was carried out using blood, either unsorted or a sorted T cell fraction (not recorded which). All receptors come from a male donor with ankylosing spondylitis.

With regard to this clonotype: This sequence may be a read error, since a much larger clone differs from it by one base. The chain uses TRBV12-3 or TRBV12-4 and TRBJ2-7, with D unresolved. The CDR3 loop spans 11 amino acids. V shed 6 bases and J shed 2 bases, with 5 bases lying between them. DNA of the CDR3: TGTGCCAGCAGGTCAGCCTACGAGCAGTACTTC. Translating it yields CASRSAYEQYF.

This clonotype was detected a few times. V is TRBV20-1 and J is TRBJ2-5; D is unresolved. V lost 7 bases and J lost 9, with 6 bases in between. The length of the CDR3 is 8 residues. In germline, CDR1 is DFQATT, CDR2 SNEGSKA (reference sequence). The CDR3 reads CSVVAQYF. CDR3 coding DNA: TGCAGTGTGGTGGCCCAGTACTTC.

This clonotype was seen only a few times. The chain joins TRBV28 to TRBJ1-5, with no clear D. Trimming removed 5 bases at V and 5 bases at J, with 4 bases between. CDR3 length: 11 amino acids. Germline lookup yields CDR1 MDHEN and CDR2 SYDVKM. The CDR3 bases are TGTGCCAGCAGTGCGGATCAGCCCCAGCATTTT. This sequence encodes CASSADQPQHF.

This clonotype has just a few counts. V usage is TRBV7-3 and J usage is TRBJ2-6; maybe TRBD1 (6 bases). V shed 2 bases and J shed 0 bases, with 11 bases lying between them. The CDR3 has 17 residues. From germline, CDR1 is SGHTA and CDR2 FQGTGA. CDR3 bases: TGTGCCAGCAGCTTAGGGGGCCCCTCCTCTGGGGCCAACGTCCTGACTTTC. Translated: CASSLGGPSSGANVLTF.

This clonotype was counted between two and nine times. The chain employs TRBV9 and TRBJ2-2; TRBD2 matches at 7 bases. Looked up from germline, CDR1 is SGDLS and CDR2 is YYNGEE. The V gene end was trimmed by 4 bases and the J gene end by 2 bases; junction bases not matched to a gene: 8. The CDR3 runs 16 residues. The DNA of the CDR3 is TGTGCCAGCAGCCCGAAGGCGGGAGAAAACACCGGGGAGCTGTTTTTT. Amino acids: CASSPKAGENTGELFF.

The rearrangement links TRBV12-3 or TRBV12-4 to TRBJ1-2; D unclear. The V gene lost 6 bases and the J gene lost 0 bases, with 11 bases spanning the gap. The CDR3 covers 14 residues. CDR3 sequence: CASSLIHPNYGYTF. CDR3 nucleotide sequence: TGTGCCAGCAGCCTCATACACCCTAACTATGGCTACACCTTC.

In its sample, this clonotype was seen a few times. The chain combines TRBV11-3 with TRBJ2-1; 11 positions match TRBD2. The CDR3 has 15 residues. Germline-derived CDR1 and CDR2 are SGHNT and YENEEA. The junction had 4 bases not matched to a gene; V was cut back by 5 bases and J by 4 bases. The CDR3 DNA reads TGTGCCAGCAGCCTAATAGCGGGGGGGTACAATGAGCAGTTCTTC. As protein: CASSLIAGGYNEQFF.

The chain recombines TRBV5-1 with TRBJ2-3; D is unresolved. V was trimmed by 0 bases and J by 0 bases, leaving 14 bases between them. Germline V gene data show CDR1 as SGHRS and CDR2 as YFSETQ. The CDR3 loop spans 17 amino acids. The CDR3 nucleotides are TGCGCCAGCAGCTTGGGCCCCTCCGGTTCTAGCACAGATACGCAGTATTTT. Translating it yields CASSLGPSGSSTDTQYF.

This clonotype was observed a few times. V and J are TRBV12-3 or TRBV12-4 and TRBJ1-1; D may be TRBD1 (5 bases). The CDR3 spans 15 residues. V lost 6 bases, J lost 6 bases, and 20 bases lay in between. CDR3 bases: TGTGCCAGCAGCCCCCATGCGGGGAAGGGGTCTGAAGCTTTCTTT. Its protein product is CASSPHAGKGSEAFF.